A single sample is the source of the 17 T cell receptor beta chains below, sequenced in a study of shared clonotypes between healthy human individuals. The assay was immunoSEQ multiplex PCR, and TCRdb's table has in-frame clones only and misses some. The repertoire holds some 1.5 million clones, with 98% as singletons. Sequencing was carried out using naive CD4+ T cells sorted from blood. Regarding subset: CD45RA+ positively selected. The receptors stem from a man aged 25-45 years in good health.

The V and J genes are TRBV25-1 and TRBJ1-2; 7 positions agree with TRBD1. CDR1 and CDR2 from the germline V gene are MGHDK and SYGVNS. Germline trimming cut 1 base from V and 4 bases from J; bases unmatched to any gene: 9. The length of the CDR3 is 16 residues. CDR3 sequence: CASSEWVRGYSYGYTF. CDR3 bases: TGTGCCAGCAGTGAATGGGTCAGGGGGTATAGCTATGGCTACACCTTC.

The gene calls are TRBV18 and TRBJ1-1, with D possibly being TRBD1 (6 bases). Germline V CDR1 and CDR2: KGHSH, LQKENI. V was pared by 4 bases and J by 2 bases, with 14 bases between. CDR3 length equals 15 residues. CDR3 residues: CASSLYGGGNTEAFF. CDR3 nucleotides: TGTGCCAGCTCACTATATGGCGGGGGCAACACTGAAGCTTTCTTT.

V is TRBV10-3 and J is TRBJ2-7; D is unclear. Per germline, CDR1 ENHRY and CDR2 SYGVKD. The CDR3 is 14 residues long. V gave up 2 bases and J gave up 2 bases, with 10 bases separating them. CDR3 coding DNA: TGTGCCATCAGTGAGGTGCTGGGCCCCTACGAGCAGTACTTC. It yields the protein CAISEVLGPYEQYF.

Details on this clone: Other nucleotide sequences from this sample produce the same CDR3. This chain joins TRBV19 and TRBJ1-5; D remains unclear. The CDR3 is made up of 13 amino acids. Germline assignment: CDR1 LNHDA and CDR2 SQIVND (reference sequence). Between the trimmed V and J ends, which lost 6 bases and 1 base, there was a span of 7 bases. The CDR3 DNA is TGTGCCAGTAGCAGCAGGAGCAATCAGCCCCAGCATTTT. Translated, it gives CASSSRSNQPQHF.

V is TRBV28 and J is TRBJ2-7; 8 bases map to TRBD2. Germline trimming cut 2 bases from V and 1 base from J; bases unmatched to any gene: 7. This CDR3 is 16 amino acids long. Per germline, CDR1 MDHEN and CDR2 SYDVKM. This CDR3 is CASSLRSGSSSYEQYF. CDR3 in DNA: TGTGCCAGCAGTTTAAGGAGCGGGAGTTCATCCTACGAGCAGTACTTC.

The chain carries TRBV6-1 and TRBJ1-4; D might be TRBD1 (5 bases). CDR1 MNHNS and CDR2 SASEGT come from the germline V gene. CDR3 size: 14 residues. V dropped 8 bases and J dropped 2 bases, with 12 bases sitting between them. CDR3 region: CASGGRGTNEKLFF. The CDR3 bases are TGTGCCAGCGGAGGGCGGGGGACTAATGAAAAACTGTTTTTT.

The genes are TRBV9 and TRBJ2-7, with D unclear. Trimming stripped 1 base from V and 3 bases from J, with 11 bases between. This CDR3 is 14 amino acids long. Looked up from germline, CDR1 is SGDLS and CDR2 is YYNGEE. The CDR3: CASSVTSANYEQYF. In DNA form, the CDR3 reads TGTGCCAGCAGCGTAACGAGCGCCAACTACGAGCAGTACTTC.

The V and J genes are TRBV10-1 and TRBJ2-3, with D possibly called TRBD1 or TRBD2 (5 bases each). The germline V gene encodes CDR1 WNHNN and CDR2 SYGVQD (reference sequence). This CDR3 has 16 residues. V lost 3 bases to trimming and J lost 6 bases, with 19 bases between them. For the CDR3, the DNA is TGCGCCAGCAGTGACCCCGGGACGGCCGAGGCGGATACGCAGTATTTT. Amino acids: CASSDPGTAEADTQYF.

This clone was seen just once. This chain connects TRBV10-3 to TRBJ2-3; TRBD2 agrees at 13 bases. After removal of 6 bases from V and 3 bases from J, the junction contained 9 bases not matched to a gene. The CDR3 is made up of 17 amino acids. The V gene's germline CDR1 is ENHRY and CDR2 SYGVKD. In DNA form, the CDR3 reads TGTGCCATCAGCCTAACCGGACTAGCGGGAGAGACAGATACGCAGTATTTT. Residues: CAISLTGLAGETDTQYF.

This chain uses TRBV28 with TRBJ2-7; D may correspond to TRBD1 or TRBD2 (5 bases each). This CDR3 is 13 amino acids long. The ends were cut back, 8 bases at V and 0 bases at J, with 11 bases in the middle. CDR1 is MDHEN, CDR2 SYDVKM, per germline. The CDR3, as DNA: TGTGCCAGCGTGAGGGGACGCTCCTACGAGCAGTACTTC. As protein: CASVRGRSYEQYF.

V and J are TRBV6-5 and TRBJ1-5; D gene unclear. The ends were cut back, 6 bases at V and 9 bases at J, with 15 bases in the middle. This CDR3 region has 13 residues. Germline V lookup: CDR1 MNHEY, CDR2 SVGAGI. The CDR3 loop reads CASRTGDGGPQHF. The CDR3 region has the DNA TGTGCCAGCAGGACCGGCGACGGCGGGCCCCAGCATTTT.

CDR3 loop: CASSRSGTGVYEQYF. CDR3 DNA: TGTGCCAGCAGCCGATCCGGGACAGGGGTATACGAGCAGTACTTC. This rearrangement joins TRBV27 to TRBJ2-7; 10 nucleotides agree with TRBD1. This CDR3 has 15 residues. With 6 bases clipped from V and 4 bases from J, the junction kept 9 bases outside the gene matches. Germline CDR1 MNHEY, CDR2 SMNVEV (reference sequence).

The rearrangement uses TRBV29-1 and TRBJ2-1; TRBD1 might be the D (6 bases). CDR3 length: 13 amino acids. V was trimmed by 7 bases and J by 1 base, leaving 11 bases between them. Germline CDR1 SQVTM, CDR2 ANQGSEA. As DNA, the CDR3 is TGCAGCGGCAGGGGTTTGTCCTACAATGAGCAGTTCTTC. Its protein product is CSGRGLSYNEQFF.

This clone has just one count. The DNA for the CDR3 is TGTGCCAGCAGCTTAGCAGGGTACTCTGGAAACACCATATATTTT. Translated: CASSLAGYSGNTIYF. The rearrangement uses TRBV11-2 and TRBJ1-3, with D possibly being TRBD1 (5 bases). V lost 1 base and J 0 bases, leaving 7 bases between the germline ends. Germline-derived CDR1 and CDR2 are SGHAT and FQNNGV. The CDR3 length is 15 residues.

The chain has TRBV18 and TRBJ2-1; no definite D call. There are 15 residues in the CDR3. Looked up from germline, CDR1 is KGHSH and CDR2 is LQKENI. The germline V and J ends were trimmed by 5 bases and 3 bases, with 14 bases remaining between them. CDR3 amino acids: CASSVSLEFYNEQFF. The CDR3, as DNA: TGTGCCAGCTCAGTCAGCTTAGAATTCTACAATGAGCAGTTCTTC.

This clone was detected once. DNA for the CDR3: TGCGCCAGCAGCCTTGGACTAGCGGGAGGGCATGGGGCCAACGTCCTGACTTTC. Its translation: CASSLGLAGGHGANVLTF. J is TRBJ2-6 and V is TRBV5-1, with 15 positions matching TRBD2. The length of the CDR3 is 18 residues. In germline, CDR1 is SGHRS, CDR2 YFSETQ. Trimming took 4 bases from V and 3 from J; bases not matched to a gene: 5.

The J gene is TRBJ2-2, the V gene TRBV18; D ambiguous. CDR3 size: 15 residues. Per germline, CDR1 KGHSH and CDR2 LQKENI. V was clipped by 8 bases and J by 2 bases, with 15 bases between them. The CDR3, as DNA: TGTGCCAGCACTGGATTATGGGGAAACACCGGGGAGCTGTTTTTT. Protein sequence: CASTGLWGNTGELFF.